The table lists the clone carrying this TCR beta chain with many counts. Antigen unknown. These data belong to a study of spatial heterogeneity in lung cancer. TCRdb re-analysed the 5' RACE reads in MiXCR, keeping a single row per CDR3 protein. The sample lists some 100,000 distinct CDR3 sequences; 4% to 4.5% were seen once. Time point defined: sample taken at primary tumor resection. Samples came from 60 to 75 TRACERx patients with untreated early-stage lung cancer. Broader study findings: Intratumoral expanded alpha and beta TCR counts were found to track tumor mutation counts.

CDR1 is MNHNS and CDR2 is SASEGT in the germline V gene. V trimming: 7 bases; J trimming: 6 bases; junction bases outside the gene matches: 9. CDR3 size: 14 residues. This specimen was lung tumor tissue, taken at surgery. The V and J genes are TRBV6-1 and TRBJ1-2, with TRBD1 identical over 9 bases. The sequence derives from a male donor with early-stage non-small cell lung cancer. The DNA of the CDR3 is TGTGCCAGCATGTGGGAACAGGGGGCCCATGGCTACACCTTC. Translation: CASMWEQGAHGYTF.